The T cell receptor (beta chain) described here comes from a study of blood T cell repertoires in COVID-19. Background on the study: The study drew acute and convalescent COVID-19 samples from the United States, Italy and Spain. In each case, the material was cDNA or gDNA derived from T cells, B-cell-depleted T cells, or PBMCs.

The authors' processing: Amplification of reference gene primers provided the estimated nucleated cell counts. Produced via immunoSEQ multiplex PCR; TCRdb's table is partial and in-frame only. From that table come the V and J calls and clone size; the DNA was used to work out D and trimming. This sample yields 100,000 to 150,000 clones, of which about four fifths are seen a single time; 37% belongs to the top ten. The V end was cut by 2 bases, the J end by 1 base, with 5 bases between. This CDR3 region has 13 residues. Germline CDR1 is MNHEY and CDR2 is SVGAGI. The genes are TRBV6-5 and TRBJ1-1; possible D gene TRBD1, 5 bases. This TCR derives from a man aged 40-55 years with active or convalescent COVID-19. Material: peripheral blood. In DNA, the CDR3 is TGTGCCAGCAGTTACGACAGGAACACTGAAGCTTTCTTT. Its protein product is CASSYDRNTEAFF.